What follows describes a single T cell receptor beta chain. This clonotype was picked up many times. It lacks a known antigen. No base quality information exists; no much larger clone differs at one position. The germline V gene gives CDR1 as MDHEN and CDR2 as SYDVKM. V is clipped by 5 bases and J by 6 bases, and the sequence between their germline boundaries is 8 bases long. The CDR3 spans 12 residues, from the cysteine through the phenylalanine. The kept DNA is CDR3 alone, 36 bases in frame from the first base. The source of the sample is a study of blood T cells in healthy people across ages (dated by TCRdb to between 2015 and 2016). Background on the whole study: Template switching captured roughly one uniquely barcoded TCR beta cDNA molecule per two T cells in model experiments. Using deep sequencing normalized with unique cDNA molecular identifiers, the study measured how TCR beta repertoire diversity changes with age. Donors were grouped into four age groups: young (average roughly 17 years), middle-aged (39), aged (about 60) and long-lived (roughly 80). Donors of different ages were randomly distributed across sequencing lanes to avoid experimental bias. For two donors (one aged 18 to 29 and one aged 80 or older), the study analyzed two additional independent replicas of 1 million unique cDNA reads from the same blood draw.

The full study reports these points: Because the CMV infection status of the donors was unknown, age-related changes in expanded clonotypes may potentially have been confounded. Because profiling used bulk unsorted PBMCs, naive and antigen-experienced compartments could not be compared conclusively. Total diversity estimates from one million sequenced T cells were considered lower bounds and underestimates. Compared with the aged group, the long-lived group had more naive CD4+ T cells, fewer expanded clones and increased TCR diversity, a pattern suggesting age selection. The percentage of naive T cells measured by flow cytometry correlated strongly with observed TCR beta diversity. As age increased, observed TCR beta diversity per million T cells dropped in a roughly linear way, and a significant reduction was already evident by age about 40.

The method behind the library was 5' RACE. Instrument on record: Illumina HiSeq 2500. A second PCR of roughly 6 to 12 cycles was run with a J-beta primer mix and a sample-barcoded 5' primer. Each TCR beta cDNA molecule received a unique molecular identifier from a template-switch 5' adaptor carrying 12 random nucleotides. Each sample yielded at least 3 million CDR3-containing paired-end reads. First-strand cDNA was synthesized from all RNA with the Mint cDNA synthesis kit, primed by a TRBC-specific oligonucleotide. Following uracil-DNA glycosylase treatment, all cDNA underwent a first 18-cycle PCR with the universal primers M1SS and BC2_uni_R. Under the source paper's analysis protocol: Each sample was normalized by randomly selecting 1 million high-quality reads, each carrying a distinct molecular identifier. Reads sharing molecular identifiers were discarded rather than binned into consensus sequences. CDR3 identification, clonotype clustering and error correction used MiTCR with a Q25 quality threshold and the strictest error-elimination algorithm. A nonparametric unseen species model with Euler transformation was used to estimate lower-bound total TCR beta diversity. The public sequencing data were trimmed at Q25 with fastp and processed into clonotypes with MiXCR by TCRdb, which kept only in-frame beta chains. Here each entry gathers all rows of one CDR3 protein and keeps the most common genes and DNA. None of the V and J calls come from the authors' own analysis; TCRdb made them. In this sample the table shows more than 800,000 distinct CDR3 sequences, 25% to 30% of which occur a single time. The ten most abundant clones make up 15% to 20% of the sample.

Donors were under 40 systemically healthy Caucasian individuals from Russia aged roughly 6 to 100 years. Approximately 10 milliliters of peripheral blood were collected from each donor into EDTA-treated Vacutainer tubes. Ficoll-Paque density-gradient centrifugation was used to isolate PBMCs, with at least 7 million per sample. Total RNA was extracted from PBMCs with Trizol reagent, with at least 6 micrograms obtained per sample. For every donor, flow cytometry on a PBMC aliquot measured the percentage of naive CD45RAhigh/CD27high T cells. The V and J segments used are TRBV28 and TRBJ2-1, and possibly TRBD2, on 5 matching bases. What was sequenced was blood. This TCR was recovered from a woman older than 75 in good health. Read as DNA, the sequence is TGTGCCAGCAGTCAAGGACTCAATGAGCAGTTCTTC. This sequence encodes CASSQGLNEQFF.